Listed below are T cell receptor beta chains from one sample, sequenced in a study of OX40 agonist ivuxolimab in advanced cancers. Repertoires were generated with immunoSEQ multiplex PCR, while TCRdb's copy carries only in-frame clones and drops some. The profile shows 70,000 to 90,000 clones, approximately 86% of them singletons. This specimen consisted of CD4+ or CD8+ T cells sorted from blood, obtained in a trial of the OX40 agonist ivuxolimab. The receptors were gathered from an adult with an advanced solid tumor such as melanoma, head and neck, liver or kidney cancer. Each CDR3 is given with its conserved first and last residue. Each record gives: clone size, V gene, D gene, J gene, CDR3 protein, CDR3 DNA. D genes are given only for firm matches. The size of a clone is reported for some rows only, either as once, few or many, or as a class for expanded clones.

>NA|TRBV10-1|NA|TRBJ2-1
CASSESTRNEQFF
TGCGCCAGCAGTGAGTCTACCAGGAATGAGCAGTTCTTC
>NA|TRBV28|TRBD1|TRBJ1-5
CASSFDRERQPQHF
TGTGCCAGCAGCTTCGACAGGGAGAGGCAGCCCCAGCATTTT
>NA|TRBV18|NA|TRBJ2-5
CASSTGETQYF
TGTGCCAGCTCAACGGGGGAGACCCAGTACTTC
>NA|TRBV4-2|NA|TRBJ2-1
CASSQDTQGGGNEQFF
TGTGCCAGCAGCCAAGACACACAGGGAGGAGGGAATGAGCAGTTCTTC
>once|TRBV10-3|NA|TRBJ2-7
CAINEVGYEQYF
TGTGCCATCAACGAGGTAGGCTACGAGCAGTACTTC
>once|TRBV5-1|NA|TRBJ1-3
CASAYRDSGNTIYF
TGCGCCAGCGCTTACCGGGACTCTGGAAACACCATATATTTT
>NA|TRBV7-8|TRBD1|TRBJ1-5
CASSYDRGQVQPQHF
TGTGCCAGCAGCTACGACAGGGGGCAGGTTCAGCCCCAGCATTTT
>NA|TRBV7-8|TRBD2|TRBJ2-1
CASSLVTGLAGLNEQFF
TGTGCCAGCAGCTTAGTGACTGGACTAGCGGGACTCAATGAGCAGTTCTTC
>few|TRBV7-8|NA|TRBJ2-7
CASSLTYEQYF
TGTGCCAGCAGCTTAACCTACGAGCAGTACTTC
>NA|TRBV6-5|NA|TRBJ2-3
CASSQQVGWADTQYF
TGTGCCAGCAGCCAGCAAGTGGGGTGGGCAGATACGCAGTATTTT
>NA|TRBV7-2|TRBD1|TRBJ2-1
CASSSDRGNYNEQFF
TGTGCCAGCAGCTCGGACAGGGGAAACTACAATGAGCAGTTCTTC
>NA|TRBV11-2|NA|TRBJ1-1
CASSRITGRADTEAFF
TGTGCCAGCAGCCGTATTACGGGCAGGGCGGACACTGAAGCTTTCTTT
>NA|TRBV6-1|NA|TRBJ1-4
CASSGQSLINEKLFF
TGTGCCAGCAGTGGCCAGAGCTTGATTAATGAAAAACTGTTTTTT
>NA|TRBV7-9|NA|TRBJ2-7
CASSSTGAPSYEQYF
TGTGCCAGCAGCTCAACCGGGGCTCCTTCCTACGAGCAGTACTTC
>NA|TRBV7-3|NA|TRBJ2-2
CASSLTASLTGELFF
TGTGCCAGCAGCTTAACGGCCAGTCTCACCGGGGAGCTGTTTTTT
>NA|TRBV6-6|NA|TRBJ2-6
CASTTGSGANVLTF
TGTGCCAGCACAACAGGGTCTGGGGCCAACGTCCTGACTTTC
>NA|TRBV7-8|TRBD1|TRBJ2-7
CASSLATGTGLMGQYF
TGTGCCAGCAGCTTGGCGACCGGGACAGGGTTAATGGGCCAGTACTTC
>NA|TRBV18|NA|TRBJ1-4
CASSPAREPAWTNEKLFF
TGTGCCAGCTCACCCGCGAGAGAGCCTGCCTGGACTAATGAAAAACTGTTTTTT
>once|TRBV4-1|NA|TRBJ2-3
CASSQITGPENTQYF
TGCGCCAGCAGCCAGATCACAGGCCCCGAAAATACGCAGTATTTT
>NA|TRBV4-1|TRBD2|TRBJ2-3
CASSLGGGTDTQYF
TGCGCCAGCAGCCTCGGGGGAGGGACAGATACGCAGTATTTT
>NA|TRBV5-1|NA|TRBJ1-1
CASSFGDLVMGAEAFF
TGCGCCAGCAGCTTTGGGGATTTAGTAATGGGGGCTGAAGCTTTCTTT
>NA|TRBV4-1|TRBD1|TRBJ2-2
CASSGRDRRNTGELFF
TGCGCCAGCAGCGGCAGGGACAGGAGGAACACCGGGGAGCTGTTTTTT
>few|TRBV9|NA|TRBJ1-3
CASSAGNPPLSGNTIYF
TGTGCCAGCAGCGCCGGGAACCCCCCACTCTCTGGAAACACCATATATTTT
>NA|TRBV4-3|NA|TRBJ2-1
CASSQTVRSYNEQFF
TGCGCCAGCAGCCAGACTGTACGCTCCTACAATGAGCAGTTCTTC
>NA|TRBV7-9|TRBD1|TRBJ1-4
CASSLPGRDSEKLFF
TGTGCCAGCAGCCTCCCTGGGCGGGACAGTGAAAAACTGTTTTTT
>NA|TRBV10-3|NA|TRBJ1-6
CAISDRVPDNSPLHF
TGTGCCATCAGTGACAGGGTTCCCGATAATTCACCCCTCCACTTT
>NA|TRBV5-8|NA|TRBJ2-5
CASSPQVIKQETQYF
TGTGCCAGCAGCCCCCAAGTGATTAAACAAGAGACCCAGTACTTC
>NA|TRBV7-3|NA|TRBJ2-2
CASSLKWGASNGELFF
TGTGCCAGCAGCTTAAAATGGGGGGCTTCTAACGGGGAGCTGTTTTTT
>NA|TRBV28|NA|TRBJ1-2
CASSSLGGPLFSGYTF
TGTGCCAGCAGTTCCCTTGGGGGGCCTCTTTTTAGTGGCTACACCTTC
>once|TRBV2|TRBD2|TRBJ2-7
CASRSGGASYEQYF
TGTGCCAGCAGGAGCGGGGGGGCCTCCTACGAGCAGTACTTC
>NA|TRBV11-3|NA|TRBJ1-1
CASSVNPGTEAFF
TGTGCCAGCAGCGTAAACCCCGGGACTGAAGCTTTCTTT
>once|TRBV5-4|NA|TRBJ1-1
CASSLGGSGSNTEAFF
TGTGCCAGCAGCTTGGGGGGGAGTGGGTCGAACACTGAAGCTTTCTTT
>NA|TRBV15|NA|TRBJ1-1
CATSRDSWTEAFF
TGTGCCACCAGCAGGGACAGTTGGACTGAAGCTTTCTTT
>NA|TRBV5-1|TRBD1|TRBJ1-1
CASSLTGVTEAFF
TGCGCCAGCAGCTTGACAGGGGTGACTGAAGCTTTCTTT
>NA|TRBV6-5|TRBD1|TRBJ1-6
CASSGRTGVYSPLHF
TGTGCCAGCAGTGGGAGGACAGGGGTATACTCACCCCTCCACTTT
>NA|TRBV9|NA|TRBJ1-2
CASSVVPDSPQSPITF
TGTGCCAGCAGCGTAGTCCCAGACAGTCCCCAGTCCCCAATCACCTTC
>NA|TRBV7-9|NA|TRBJ2-7
CASSPGWAYEQYF
TGTGCCAGCAGCCCGGGTTGGGCCTACGAGCAGTACTTC
>once|TRBV9|TRBD2|TRBJ2-1
CASSFQTSPRDEQFF
TGTGCCAGCAGCTTTCAGACTAGCCCAAGGGATGAGCAGTTCTTC
>NA|TRBV5-1|NA|TRBJ1-5
CASSFGPNQPQHF
TGCGCCAGCAGCTTTGGTCCTAATCAGCCCCAGCATTTT
>NA|TRBV11-3|NA|TRBJ2-2
CASSPQGGELFF
TGTGCCAGCAGCCCTCAGGGCGGGGAGCTGTTTTTT
>NA|TRBV5-5|NA|TRBJ2-1
CASSLDTAKTFNEQFF
TGTGCCAGCAGCTTGGATACTGCTAAAACATTCAATGAGCAGTTCTTC
>NA|TRBV6-1|TRBD2|TRBJ2-7
CASRSGTSGGYEQYF
TGTGCCAGCAGGAGCGGGACTAGCGGAGGCTACGAGCAGTACTTC
>NA|TRBV10-3|TRBD1|TRBJ2-2
CAISAPGQMNTGELFF
TGTGCCATCAGTGCCCCGGGACAGATGAACACCGGGGAGCTGTTTTTT
>NA|TRBV27|NA|TRBJ1-5
CASSLSMGSQPQHF
TGTGCCAGCAGTTTATCGATGGGAAGCCAGCCCCAGCATTTT
>NA|TRBV19|NA|TRBJ1-1
CASSDHARGPTEAFF
TGTGCCAGTAGTGACCATGCTCGGGGCCCCACTGAAGCTTTCTTT
>NA|TRBV29-1|TRBD1|TRBJ2-2
CSVGRQGGTGELFF
TGCAGCGTTGGGAGACAGGGCGGAACCGGGGAGCTGTTTTTT
>NA|TRBV10-3|TRBD1|TRBJ1-5
CAISEGDRNQPQHF
TGTGCCATCAGTGAGGGGGACAGAAATCAGCCCCAGCATTTT
>NA|TRBV5-5|NA|TRBJ1-4
CASSPGRGGNEKLFF
TGTGCCAGCAGCCCGGGACGCGGGGGGAATGAAAAACTGTTTTTT
>NA|TRBV6-1|NA|TRBJ2-3
CASSEHGAVAQYF
TGTGCCAGCAGTGAACATGGCGCGGTAGCGCAGTATTTT
>NA|TRBV11-2|TRBD1|TRBJ2-2
CASGGQGSGSTGELFF
TGTGCCAGCGGCGGACAGGGGTCTGGAAGCACCGGGGAGCTGTTTTTT
>NA|TRBV2|NA|TRBJ1-3
CASRFGNTIYF
TGTGCCAGCAGGTTTGGAAACACCATATATTTT
>NA|TRBV28|NA|TRBJ2-7
CASSPRGRGASYEQYF
TGTGCCAGCAGCCCCCGCGGTCGGGGGGCCTCCTACGAGCAGTACTTC
>few|TRBV21-1|NA|TRBJ1-1
CASSLRGDGTEAFF
TGTGCCAGCAGTCTAAGGGGAGATGGGACTGAAGCTTTCTTT